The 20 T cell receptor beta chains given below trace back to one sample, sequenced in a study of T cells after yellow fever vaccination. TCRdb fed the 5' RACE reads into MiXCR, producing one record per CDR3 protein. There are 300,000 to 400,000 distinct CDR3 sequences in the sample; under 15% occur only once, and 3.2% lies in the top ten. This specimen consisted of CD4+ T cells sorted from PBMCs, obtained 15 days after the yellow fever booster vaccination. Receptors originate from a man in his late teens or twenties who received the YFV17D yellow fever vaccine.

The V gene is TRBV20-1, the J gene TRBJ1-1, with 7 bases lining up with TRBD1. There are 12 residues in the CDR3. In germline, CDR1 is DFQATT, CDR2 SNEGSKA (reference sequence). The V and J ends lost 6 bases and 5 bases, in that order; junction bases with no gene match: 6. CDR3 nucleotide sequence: TGCAGTGCAACACAGGGGCGGACTGAAGCTTTCTTT. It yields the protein CSATQGRTEAFF.

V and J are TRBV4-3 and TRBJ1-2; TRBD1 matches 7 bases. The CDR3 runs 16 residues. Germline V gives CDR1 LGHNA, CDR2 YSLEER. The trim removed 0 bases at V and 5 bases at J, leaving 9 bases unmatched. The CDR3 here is CASSQDRTGAWYGYTF. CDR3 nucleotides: TGCGCCAGCAGCCAAGATCGTACAGGGGCGTGGTATGGCTACACCTTC.

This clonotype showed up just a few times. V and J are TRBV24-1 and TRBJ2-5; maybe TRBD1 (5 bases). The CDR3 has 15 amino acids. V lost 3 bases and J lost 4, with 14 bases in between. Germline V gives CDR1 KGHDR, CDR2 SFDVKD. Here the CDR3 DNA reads TGTGCCACCAGTGATAGGGGCAGGTGGGGAGAGACCCAGTACTTC. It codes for CATSDRGRWGETQYF.

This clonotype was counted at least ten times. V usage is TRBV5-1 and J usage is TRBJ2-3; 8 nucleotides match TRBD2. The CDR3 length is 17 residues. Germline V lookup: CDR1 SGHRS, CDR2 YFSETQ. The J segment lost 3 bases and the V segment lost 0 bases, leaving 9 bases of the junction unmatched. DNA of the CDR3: TGCGCCAGCAGCTTGGTTCCGGCGGGGGGCGGTACAGATACGCAGTATTTT. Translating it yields CASSLVPAGGGTDTQYF.

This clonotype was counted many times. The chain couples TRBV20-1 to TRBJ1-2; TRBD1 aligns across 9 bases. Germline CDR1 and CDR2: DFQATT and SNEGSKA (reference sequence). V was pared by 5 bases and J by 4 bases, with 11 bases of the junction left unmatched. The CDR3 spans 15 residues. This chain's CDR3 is CSALKAGQGGYGYTF. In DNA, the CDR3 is TGCAGTGCTCTTAAGGCGGGACAGGGAGGCTATGGCTACACCTTC.

CDR3 sequence: CASSAHGVNQPQHF. The CDR3 coding sequence is TGTGCCAGCAGCGCTCACGGGGTCAATCAGCCCCAGCATTTT. This chain uses TRBV4-2 with TRBJ1-5, with no clear D. The CDR3 is made up of 14 amino acids. Deletions cut 5 bases from V and 3 bases from J, with 11 bases between. Germline CDR1 LGHNA, CDR2 YNFKEQ.

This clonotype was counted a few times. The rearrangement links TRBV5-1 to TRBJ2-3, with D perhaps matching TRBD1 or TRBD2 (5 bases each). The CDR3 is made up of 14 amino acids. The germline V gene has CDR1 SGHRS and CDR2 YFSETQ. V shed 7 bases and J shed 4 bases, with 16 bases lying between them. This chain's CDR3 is CASSGTGDADTQYF. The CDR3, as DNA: TGCGCCAGCTCGGGGACCGGGGACGCAGATACGCAGTATTTT.

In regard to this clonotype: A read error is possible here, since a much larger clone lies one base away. DNA of the CDR3: TGCGCCAGCTGTAAGACTAGCGGGGGCAATGAGCAGTTCTTC. As protein: CASCKTSGGNEQFF. The chain combines TRBV10-1 with TRBJ2-1; 12 bases line up with TRBD2. Germline V gives CDR1 WNHNN, CDR2 SYGVQD (reference sequence). The J segment lost 6 bases and the V segment lost 8 bases, leaving 5 bases of the junction unmatched. The CDR3 consists of 14 residues.

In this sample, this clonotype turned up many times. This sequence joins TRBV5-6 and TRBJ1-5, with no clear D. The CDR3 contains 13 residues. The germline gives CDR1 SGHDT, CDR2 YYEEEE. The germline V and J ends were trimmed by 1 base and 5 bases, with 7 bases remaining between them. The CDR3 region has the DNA TGTGCCAGCAGCTTGTCCTGGGATCAGCCCCAGCATTTT. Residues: CASSLSWDQPQHF.

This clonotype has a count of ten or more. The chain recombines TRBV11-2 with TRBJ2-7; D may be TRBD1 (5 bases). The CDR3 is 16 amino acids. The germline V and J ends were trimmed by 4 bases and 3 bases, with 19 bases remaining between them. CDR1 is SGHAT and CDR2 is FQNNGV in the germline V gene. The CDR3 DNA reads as TGTGCCAGCAGCTCGCGACCGCGAGAAGGGGTCTACGAGCAGTACGTC. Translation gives CASSSRPREGVYEQYV.

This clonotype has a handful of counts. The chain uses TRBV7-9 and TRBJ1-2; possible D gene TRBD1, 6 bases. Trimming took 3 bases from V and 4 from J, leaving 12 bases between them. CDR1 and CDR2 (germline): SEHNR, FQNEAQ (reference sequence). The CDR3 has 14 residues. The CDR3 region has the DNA TGTGCCAGCAGCTTTGGGGACATCTTCTATGGCTACACCTTC. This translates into CASSFGDIFYGYTF.

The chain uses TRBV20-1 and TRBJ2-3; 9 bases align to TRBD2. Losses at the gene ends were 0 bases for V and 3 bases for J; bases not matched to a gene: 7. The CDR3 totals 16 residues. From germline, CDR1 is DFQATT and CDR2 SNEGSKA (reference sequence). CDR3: CSARDRRGGWTDTQYF. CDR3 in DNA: TGCAGTGCTAGAGATAGGCGGGGGGGCTGGACAGATACGCAGTATTTT.

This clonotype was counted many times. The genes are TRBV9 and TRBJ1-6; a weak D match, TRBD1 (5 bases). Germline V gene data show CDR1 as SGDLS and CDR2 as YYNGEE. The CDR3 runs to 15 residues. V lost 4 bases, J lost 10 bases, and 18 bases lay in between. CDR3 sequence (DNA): TGTGCCAGCAGCCCACGCGGGGGGGGAACATCACCCCTCCACTTT. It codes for CASSPRGGGTSPLHF.

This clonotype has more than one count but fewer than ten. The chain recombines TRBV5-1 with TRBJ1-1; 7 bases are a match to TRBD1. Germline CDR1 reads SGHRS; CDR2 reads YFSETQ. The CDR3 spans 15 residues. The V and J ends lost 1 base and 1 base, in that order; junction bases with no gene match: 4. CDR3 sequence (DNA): TGCGCCAGCAGCTTGTTGACAGGGTGGAACACTGAAGCTTTCTTT. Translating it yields CASSLLTGWNTEAFF.

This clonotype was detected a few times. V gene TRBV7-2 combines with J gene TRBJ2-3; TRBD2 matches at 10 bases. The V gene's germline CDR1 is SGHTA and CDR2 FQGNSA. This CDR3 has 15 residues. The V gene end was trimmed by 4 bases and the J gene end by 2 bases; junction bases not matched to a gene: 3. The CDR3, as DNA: TGTGCCAGCAGCTATAGCGGGGGGAACACAGATACGCAGTATTTT. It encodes CASSYSGGNTDTQYF.

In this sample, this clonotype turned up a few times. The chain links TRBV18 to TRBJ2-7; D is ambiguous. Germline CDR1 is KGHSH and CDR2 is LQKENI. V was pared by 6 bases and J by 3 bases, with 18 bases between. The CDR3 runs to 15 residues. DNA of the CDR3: TGTGCCAGCTCTCCGGCTAGGTCCGTATACTACGAGCAGTACTTC. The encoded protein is CASSPARSVYYEQYF.

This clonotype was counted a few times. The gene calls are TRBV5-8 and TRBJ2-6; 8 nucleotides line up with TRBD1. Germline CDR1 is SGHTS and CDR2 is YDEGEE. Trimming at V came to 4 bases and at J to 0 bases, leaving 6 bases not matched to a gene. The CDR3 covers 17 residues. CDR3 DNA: TGTGCCAGCAGCCGACAGGGGCAAATCTCTGGGGCCAACGTCCTGACTTTC. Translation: CASSRQGQISGANVLTF.

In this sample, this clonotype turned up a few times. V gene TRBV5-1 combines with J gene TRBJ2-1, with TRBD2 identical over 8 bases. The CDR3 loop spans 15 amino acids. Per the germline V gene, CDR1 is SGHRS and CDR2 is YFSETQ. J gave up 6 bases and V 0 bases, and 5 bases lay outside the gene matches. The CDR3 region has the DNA TGCGCCAGCAGCTTGGCCGGGGGGGCCGTCAATGAGCAGTTCTTC. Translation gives CASSLAGGAVNEQFF.

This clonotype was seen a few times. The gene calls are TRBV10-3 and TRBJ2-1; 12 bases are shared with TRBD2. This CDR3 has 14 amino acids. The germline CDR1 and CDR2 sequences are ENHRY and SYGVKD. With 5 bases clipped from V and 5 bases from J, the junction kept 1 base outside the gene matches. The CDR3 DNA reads TGTGCCATCAGTTGGACTAGCGGGGACAATGAGCAGTTCTTC. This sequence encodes CAISWTSGDNEQFF.

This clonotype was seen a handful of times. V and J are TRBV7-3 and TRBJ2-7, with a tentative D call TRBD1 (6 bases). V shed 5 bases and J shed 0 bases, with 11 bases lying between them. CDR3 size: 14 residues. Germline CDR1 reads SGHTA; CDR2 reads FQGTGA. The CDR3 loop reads CASSQTGLSYEQYF. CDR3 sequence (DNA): TGTGCCAGCAGCCAAACAGGGCTCTCCTACGAGCAGTACTTC.